This TCR beta chain was recorded in a study of shared clonotypes between healthy human individuals. Assay used: immunoSEQ multiplex PCR; TCRdb lists only in-frame clones, some missing. The table records 550,000 to 600,000 clones, around 77% of them present only once. This CDR3 has 14 residues. Trimming pared 3 bases from V and 2 bases from J, leaving 11 bases between. CDR1 and CDR2 (germline): SNHLY, FYNNEI. This clone was recorded a few times. The sequenced sample was PBMCs. The TCR was taken from a woman aged 40 to 55 in good health. Some clones in this sample may be carry-over from other donors' samples. The chain joins TRBV2 to TRBJ2-7; D remains unclear. The CDR3 here is CASSEFDKAYEQYF. In DNA form, the CDR3 reads TGTGCCAGCAGTGAGTTTGACAAGGCCTACGAGCAGTACTTC.